One and the same sample provided the 12 T cell receptor beta chains below, sequenced in a study of blood T cell repertoires in COVID-19. Clones were sequenced by immunoSEQ multiplex PCR, and TCRdb holds only the in-frame ones, with some missing. Found here are 300,000 to 500,000 clones, approximately 91% of them singletons; the top ten hold roughly 2%. The specimen was PBMCs or T cells enriched from blood (not recorded which). The receptor set was obtained from a woman aged 40 to 50 with acute COVID-19.

This chain links TRBV19 with TRBJ1-5, with 8 bases identical to TRBD1. This CDR3 region has 14 residues. Germline lookup yields CDR1 LNHDA and CDR2 SQIVND (reference sequence). The V gene end was trimmed by 7 bases and the J gene end by 7 bases; junction bases not matched to a gene: 9. The CDR3 bases are TGTGCCAGTAAAACGACAGGGGAATCCCAGCCCCAGCATTTT. Translating it yields CASKTTGESQPQHF.

This chain links TRBV4-1 with TRBJ2-1, with TRBD1 matching over 8 bases. The junction had 2 bases not matched to a gene; V was cut back by 0 bases and J by 4 bases. Germline V gives CDR1 MGHRA, CDR2 YSYEKL. CDR3 length: 15 amino acids. CDR3: CASSQEGQGYNEQFF. DNA of the CDR3: TGCGCCAGCAGCCAAGAAGGACAGGGATACAATGAGCAGTTCTTC.

The gene calls are TRBV9 and TRBJ2-1; D possibly corresponds to TRBD1 (6 bases). This CDR3 has 15 residues. Germline V lookup: CDR1 SGDLS, CDR2 YYNGEE. V was clipped by 0 bases and J by 0 bases, with 7 bases between them. DNA of the CDR3: TGTGCCAGCAGCGTAGAACAGGGCTCCTACAATGAGCAGTTCTTC. It translates to CASSVEQGSYNEQFF.

The chain joins TRBV4-2 to TRBJ1-3; D perhaps matches TRBD1 (6 bases). The CDR3 is 16 amino acids. Germline V CDR1 and CDR2: LGHNA, YNFKEQ. V lost 3 bases and J lost 5, with 17 bases in between. CDR3 DNA sequence: TGTGCCAGCAGCCAGGGGAGTGGCCAGGGGAGAAACACCATATATTTT. It is translated as CASSQGSGQGRNTIYF.

This clone was counted a single time. V is TRBV7-2 and J is TRBJ1-1; D possibly corresponds to TRBD1 (5 bases). The V end was cut by 5 bases, the J end by 4 bases, with 14 bases between. Germline V gene data show CDR1 as SGHTA and CDR2 as FQGNSA. The CDR3 runs to 14 residues. The DNA of the CDR3 is TGTGCCAGCAGCACACAACAGGTTTTCACTGAAGCTTTCTTT. It encodes CASSTQQVFTEAFF.

This chain links TRBV18 with TRBJ1-1; TRBD1 is a possible D gene (5 bases). The CDR3 runs 13 residues. V lost 6 bases and J 4 bases, leaving 12 bases between the germline ends. In germline, CDR1 is KGHSH, CDR2 LQKENI. CDR3 bases: TGTGCCAGCTCCCTCCAGGGAGGCACTGAAGCTTTCTTT. This encodes CASSLQGGTEAFF.

The chain employs TRBV11-2 and TRBJ2-2; 7 bases line up with TRBD1. Germline V gene lookup returns CDR1 SGHAT and CDR2 FQNNGV. With 6 bases clipped from V and 4 bases from J, the junction kept 11 bases outside the gene matches. The CDR3 sequence is 16 residues long. CDR3 coding DNA: TGTGCCAGCAGTTGGGGACAGACGTTGGGCACCGGGGAGCTGTTTTTT. Translation gives CASSWGQTLGTGELFF.

V gene TRBV5-6 combines with J gene TRBJ2-7, with 9 nucleotides matching TRBD1. Germline V lookup: CDR1 SGHDT, CDR2 YYEEEE. The CDR3 is 15 amino acids. V was pared by 1 base and J by 2 bases, with 4 bases of the junction left unmatched. The CDR3 DNA is TGTGCCAGCAGCTTGTCACAGGGGGCTCCCTACGAGCAGTACTTC. Residues: CASSLSQGAPYEQYF.

This clone was seen just once. The chain combines TRBV9 with TRBJ2-1; D unclear. Trimming cost V 0 bases and J 2 bases, with 15 bases left between them. The CDR3 runs to 17 residues. CDR1 and CDR2 from the germline V gene are SGDLS and YYNGEE. The CDR3 DNA is TGTGCCAGCAGCGTAGACCCCGGCGCGGTGACCTACAATGAGCAGTTCTTC. As protein: CASSVDPGAVTYNEQFF.

V gene TRBV9 combines with J gene TRBJ2-5; D is possibly TRBD2 (9 bases). The V end was cut by 4 bases, the J end by 4 bases, with 17 bases between. The CDR3 runs 15 residues. Germline V gene lookup returns CDR1 SGDLS and CDR2 YYNGEE. CDR3 protein: CASSSGQGLAETQYF. The CDR3 region has the DNA TGTGCCAGCAGCTCTGGACAGGGACTAGCAGAGACCCAGTACTTC.

The chain joins TRBV29-1 to TRBJ2-7, with 7 bases fitting TRBD1. The V gene's germline CDR1 is SQVTM and CDR2 ANQGSEA. The V and J ends lost 7 bases and 3 bases, in that order; junction bases with no gene match: 9. The CDR3 totals 13 residues. CDR3 bases: TGCAGCGCCCGACAGGCAGGGGGCTACGAGCAGTACTTC. Amino acid sequence: CSARQAGGYEQYF.

This clone was seen just once. The chain joins TRBV2 to TRBJ1-1; D gene unclear. Trimming took 5 bases from V and 0 from J, leaving 16 bases between them. The CDR3 totals 16 residues. Germline V lookup: CDR1 SNHLY, CDR2 FYNNEI. CDR3 sequence reads: CASSYAGGFMNTEAFF. DNA of the CDR3: TGTGCCAGCAGTTATGCGGGAGGATTTATGAACACTGAAGCTTTCTTT. The complete variable domain, with remaining parts taken from reference TRBV2 and TRBJ1-1, reads EPEVTQTPSHQVTQMGQEVILRCVPISNHLYFYWYRQILGQKVEFLVSFYNNEISEKSEIFDDQFSVERPDGSNFTLKIRSTKLEDSAMYFCASSYAGGFMNTEAFFGQGTRLTVV.